The next 18 T cell receptor beta chains were all read from a single sample in a study of OX40 agonist ivuxolimab in advanced cancers. Sequencing was performed with immunoSEQ multiplex PCR; in TCRdb, only in-frame clones are kept and a portion is missing. The top ten hold 23% of the sample, which has around 61,000 clones, over 80% seen once. Source: CD4+ or CD8+ T cells sorted from blood, taken in a trial of the OX40 agonist ivuxolimab. These receptors all come from an adult with an advanced solid tumor such as melanoma, head and neck, liver or kidney cancer.

This clone appeared a few times. The chain links TRBV28 to TRBJ1-5; D remains unclear. The CDR3 runs 13 residues. V lost 3 bases to trimming and J lost 7 bases, with 10 bases between them. CDR1 and CDR2 from the germline V gene are MDHEN and SYDVKM. CDR3 DNA sequence: TGTGCCAGCAGTTTGCCGTATAAACAGCCCCAGCATTTT. It specifies CASSLPYKQPQHF.

This clone was observed a single time. The V and J genes are TRBV7-2 and TRBJ2-1; 10 bases agree with TRBD2. This CDR3 spans 15 amino acids. V gave up 3 bases and J gave up 7 bases; unmatched junction bases: 6. Germline lookup yields CDR1 SGHTA and CDR2 FQGNSA. The CDR3 is CASSFKRGGQNEQFF. The CDR3 region has the DNA TGTGCCAGCAGCTTCAAGCGGGGGGGCCAAAATGAGCAGTTCTTC.

The genes are TRBV28 and TRBJ2-7; the D gene could be TRBD1 or TRBD2 (6 bases each). This CDR3 is built from 14 residues. Trimming took 7 bases from V and 4 from J, leaving 17 bases between them. Germline assignment: CDR1 MDHEN and CDR2 SYDVKM. CDR3 nucleotides: TGTGCCAGCAAAGGATCGGGGGCCTTTTACGAGCAGTACTTC. As protein: CASKGSGAFYEQYF.

This clone was observed a single time. The chain is built from TRBV9 and TRBJ1-3; D remains unclear. Trimming took 2 bases from V and 4 from J, leaving 13 bases between them. The CDR3 has 15 residues. Germline CDR1 and CDR2: SGDLS and YYNGEE. CDR3 coding DNA: TGTGCCAGCAGCGTTCAGGATGGTTCCGGAAACACCATATATTTT. This gives the protein CASSVQDGSGNTIYF.

This clone was seen only once. This rearrangement joins TRBV30 to TRBJ2-1, with 10 bases that match TRBD2. The CDR3 runs 16 residues. Trimming at V came to 8 bases and at J to 8 bases, leaving 18 bases not matched to a gene. Germline assignment: CDR1 GTSNPN and CDR2 SVGIG (reference sequence). CDR3 protein: CAAQAMWLAGVYEQFF. CDR3 nucleotides: TGTGCCGCACAAGCGATGTGGCTAGCGGGAGTATATGAGCAGTTCTTC.

The chain combines TRBV7-3 with TRBJ2-3; D gene unclear. The V end was cut by 1 base, the J end by 6 bases, with 11 bases between. Germline CDR1 SGHTA, CDR2 FQGTGA. This CDR3 has 14 amino acids. CDR3 in DNA: TGTGCCAGCAGCTTAATCGGCAACATGGATACGCAGTATTTT. It is translated as CASSLIGNMDTQYF.

V usage is TRBV6-5 and J usage is TRBJ1-1; D unclear. The V end was cut by 5 bases, the J end by 4 bases, with 11 bases between. The length of the CDR3 is 13 residues. Germline assignment: CDR1 MNHEY and CDR2 SVGAGI. CDR3 coding DNA: TGTGCCAGCAGTATTCTGGGGAGCACTGAAGCTTTCTTT. Translated: CASSILGSTEAFF.

The rearrangement joins TRBV11-2 to TRBJ2-4, with D unresolved. The CDR3 is 14 residues long. In germline, CDR1 is SGHAT, CDR2 FQNNGV. V gave up 4 bases and J gave up 6 bases, with 13 bases separating them. The CDR3 reads CASSWTSLGNIQYF. The CDR3 DNA sequence: TGTGCCAGCAGCTGGACCTCTCTGGGAAACATTCAGTACTTC.

The J gene is TRBJ1-5, the V gene TRBV28; D gene uncertain. Germline loops: CDR1 MDHEN, CDR2 SYDVKM. This CDR3 is 15 amino acids long. V was pared by 1 base and J by 5 bases, with 12 bases between. The CDR3 sequence is CASSLLGQAYQPQHF. The CDR3 DNA reads TGTGCCAGCAGTTTATTAGGGCAGGCGTATCAGCCCCAGCATTTT.

V is TRBV29-1 and J is TRBJ1-5; D not certain. Trimming cost V 4 bases and J 1 base, with 8 bases left between them. Per germline, CDR1 SQVTM and CDR2 ANQGSEA. This CDR3 has 13 amino acids. The CDR3 region is CSVGTESNQPQHF. CDR3 coding DNA: TGCAGCGTTGGCACAGAGAGCAATCAGCCCCAGCATTTT.

The chain links TRBV4-3 to TRBJ1-5; D perhaps matches TRBD1 (6 bases). CDR1 LGHNA and CDR2 YSLEER come from the germline V gene. V lost 3 bases to trimming and J lost 6 bases, with 12 bases between them. This CDR3 contains 14 residues. Here the CDR3 reads CASSQNQGFQPQHF. CDR3 in DNA: TGCGCCAGCAGCCAGAACCAGGGGTTTCAGCCCCAGCATTTT.

This clone appeared a single time. One end of the junction varies from germline; a read error may be responsible. The chain combines TRBV6-7 with TRBJ2-1; D call uncertain. TRBV6-7 is classed as an ORF, of uncertain function. This CDR3 is 19 amino acids long. CDR3 in amino acids: CASSPTPETLDKPYDEQFF. The CDR3 DNA sequence: TGTGCCAGCAGCCCAACTCCAGAGACTCTCGACAAGCCCTACGATGAGCAGTTCTTC.

The chain couples TRBV10-3 to TRBJ2-7, with D possibly being TRBD1 or TRBD2 (5 bases each). The V gene's germline CDR1 is ENHRY and CDR2 SYGVKD. The ends were cut back, 5 bases at V and 6 bases at J, with 14 bases in the middle. The CDR3 totals 13 residues. CDR3 amino acids: CAISPGTLPEQYF. Here the CDR3 DNA reads TGTGCCATCAGTCCCGGGACCCTTCCCGAGCAGTACTTC.

The chain carries TRBV19 and TRBJ1-2, with D tentatively TRBD1 (6 bases). The germline V and J ends were trimmed by 9 bases and 5 bases, with 10 bases remaining between them. The CDR3 runs 11 residues. CDR1 and CDR2 from the germline V gene are LNHDA and SQIVND (reference sequence). CDR3 sequence: CASTQGYGYTF. For the CDR3, the DNA is TGTGCCAGCACACAGGGATATGGCTACACCTTC. The full variable domain, with the rest looked up from reference TRBV19 and TRBJ1-2, is DGGITQSPKYLFRKEGQNVTLSCEQNLNHDAMYWYRQDPGQGLRLIYYSQIVNDFQKGDIAEGYSVSREKKESFPLTVTSAQKNPTAFYLCASTQGYGYTFGSGTRLTVV.

This clone has only a few counts. The chain joins TRBV19 to TRBJ1-1, with D unresolved. Trimming cost V 1 base and J 11 bases, with 20 bases left between them. The germline V gene has CDR1 LNHDA and CDR2 SQIVND (reference sequence). The CDR3 has 15 residues. The CDR3 here is CASSIGSLSRLGAFF. The CDR3 DNA is TGTGCCAGTAGTATAGGATCGCTGAGTCGCCTCGGGGCTTTCTTT.

The genes are TRBV28 and TRBJ1-1, with D perhaps matching TRBD1 (5 bases). Germline V lookup: CDR1 MDHEN, CDR2 SYDVKM. Trimming cost V 7 bases and J 4 bases, with 16 bases left between them. CDR3 length equals 14 residues. CDR3 sequence: CASNPTGAGTEAFF. CDR3 in DNA: TGTGCCAGCAACCCCACAGGTGCGGGCACTGAAGCTTTCTTT.

J is TRBJ2-6 and V is TRBV4-1; 9 bases fit TRBD1. Trimming took 4 bases from V and 1 from J; bases not matched to a gene: 5. In germline, CDR1 is MGHRA, CDR2 YSYEKL. The CDR3 consists of 17 residues. Here the CDR3 reads CASSLRTGVSGANVLTF. In DNA form, the CDR3 reads TGCGCCAGCAGCCTCCGGACAGGGGTGTCTGGGGCCAACGTCCTGACTTTC.

The V and J genes are TRBV6-6 and TRBJ1-2, with unresolved D. Per the germline V gene, CDR1 is MNHNY and CDR2 is SVGAGI (reference sequence). The CDR3 sequence is 15 residues long. V dropped 0 bases and J dropped 2 bases, with 10 bases sitting between them. The CDR3 is CASSYSEGPNYGYTF. The CDR3 region has the DNA TGTGCCAGCAGTTACTCGGAGGGTCCCAACTATGGCTACACCTTC.